This T cell receptor beta chain was sequenced during a study of T cell responses to AZD1222 COVID-19 vaccine. For this clone: The antigen is unknown.

Study-wide findings and caveats: There were mostly white British donors and more females than males, and clonal diversity was possibly underestimated. The reported proportion of spike-specific TCRs targeting unmutated variant regions was nearly half. Spike-specific TCR breadth and depth were elevated following two AZD1222 doses.

Assay: immunoSEQ multiplex PCR; the TCRdb copy retains only in-frame clones and omits some. The sample carries about 120,000 clones, around nine tenths recorded once. The CDR3 loop spans 14 amino acids. V lost 4 bases and J 7 bases, leaving 11 bases between the germline ends. Germline loops: CDR1 SGHVS, CDR2 FQNEAQ. This specimen was peripheral blood, taken 28 days after the second dose of the MenACWY control vaccine. This TCR derives from an adult who received the MenACWY meningococcal vaccine as a control. The J gene is TRBJ1-6, the V gene TRBV7-8; the D gene is possibly TRBD1 (5 bases). In DNA, the CDR3 is TGTGCCAGCAGCTCCATTGGGGGGAATTCACCCCTCCACTTT. It encodes CASSSIGGNSPLHF.